This TCR beta chain originates from a study of a mutant IDH1 vaccine in newly diagnosed glioma. Looking at the study overall: Eight vaccinations were given in weeks 1, 3, 5, 7, 11, 15, 19 and 23. Sex distribution of treated patients was around 62% male and approximately 38% female; mean age was around 40 years. General study findings and limits: Changes in top peripheral clonotypes did not appear linked to pseudoprogression.

The time point: week 11, during vaccination. Doses consisted of 300 ug of mutant IDH1 20-mer peptide each, paired with topical imiquimod. Astrocytomas that were new, WHO grade 3 or 4, IDH1-mutant and ATRX-lost were present in the donors. CDR1 and CDR2 from the germline V gene are SGHRS and YFSETQ. The V gene end was trimmed by 4 bases and the J gene end by 5 bases; junction bases not matched to a gene: 8. CDR3 length: 15 residues. The repertoire was sequenced with immunoSEQ multiplex PCR; TCRdb's copy has only in-frame clones and lacks some. The table has some 120,000 clones, around four fifths seen once. In this sample, this clone turned up a few times. What it binds is not known.

The material sequenced was PBMCs, taken from a glioma patient whose treatment included an IDH1 peptide vaccine. The origin of this receptor is a man aged 40-55 years with glioma. The chain joins TRBV5-1 to TRBJ1-5, with 8 bases matching TRBD1. In nucleotides, the CDR3 is TGCGCCAGCAGCCCCGGACAGGGCCTCCATCAGCCCCAGCATTTT. Its translation: CASSPGQGLHQPQHF.